This T cell receptor (beta chain) was documented in a study of cytomegalovirus exposure and HLA in healthy donors listed by TCRdb under 2017. As for the study more broadly: According to an earlier analysis of 587 of the donors, about 180 million T cells yielded roughly 110 million unique TCR beta sequences and about 280 Gb of sequence data. To study patterns of TCR occurrence, a later analysis re-analyzed previously published TCR beta repertoires from 666 donors and added high-resolution HLA genotyping. Every discovery cohort repertoire had been produced on one sequencing platform. The study aimed to test whether cataloging public T cell receptors could reveal signatures of past pathogen exposure. Across 300 to 400 genotyped donors of the cohort, an average of about 250,000 unique TCR beta nucleotide sequences per donor were sequenced, and 15% to 20% of those sequences were non-productive. The study profiled the T cell repertoires of fewer than 850 subjects by immunosequencing and related them to cytomegalovirus serostatus. Besides the first cohort of approximately 670 subjects, a separate validation cohort made up of 120 different subjects was used. Of the roughly 420 genotyped donors, 70% to 90% were placed in the genetic ancestry cluster associated with self-reported Caucasian donors. Both class I and class II loci were covered by HLA typing, at four-digit resolution. Four to six DR-DQ haplotypes were handled as single units for association and clustering, since linkage in the cohort was strong. Typing coverage differed by locus: A, B, C, DRB1 and DQB1 were typed in about 629-640 donors, DQA1 in 500 to 550, DPA1 in 600 to 610, and DPB1 in roughly 450. An earlier analysis of approximately 580 of the donors used high-throughput TCR beta sequencing to judge whether each TCR beta V gene segment behaved as functional or pseudogenic. Alongside the repertoire data, information on donor age, sex, ethnicity and CMV serostatus was compiled. A later genetic analysis took genome-wide SNP genotypes for about three fifths of the roughly 670 donors and used that subset as a discovery cohort. To predict cytomegalovirus infection status, the study combined high-throughput TCR immunosequencing, statistical association of individual TCRs with disease status, and machine learning. In the later analysis, no new phenotypic data were used to find candidate immune exposures; instead, reliance was placed on TCR beta sequences and their occurrence across donors. An early release covering about 600 HLA-typed donors comprised approximately 290 gigabases of sequencing data and around 85 million unique TCR sequences.

Findings and caveats that apply to the study as a whole: A further reported finding was that TCR beta sequences accurately predicted the HLA-A and HLA-B alleles for most subjects in the first cohort. When HLA alleles, especially DR and DQ, strongly co-occurred, attributing TCR associations to individual alleles was difficult. Cytomegalovirus status was reported to be diagnosed by the classifier with high specificity and sensitivity in both the original and validation cohorts. Because counts were too low, roughly 18 rarely observed V segments, including chromosome 9 orphons, were left out of the earlier analysis of 587 of the donors. The authors suggested that the approach could potentially be generalized to other disease states and immunological phenotypes. Immune exposure information for the cohort was limited to CMV serostatus. An earlier analysis of approximately 530 of the donors showed that most TCR beta V segments appeared in productive rearrangements either about 90% or about 30% of the time, which broadly matched IMGT annotations. At a false discovery rate of 0.05, a later analysis linked about 17,000 TCR beta sequences to specific HLA alleles. This cohort had only TCR beta chains sequenced, and the lack of alpha or paired-chain data limited which features could be detected. Linkage disequilibrium might explain the correlated functional status among segregating V segments, but an unknown experimental factor could not be ruled out. In a later genetic analysis, a missense DCLRE1C variant was associated with V-gene and J-gene trimming of TCR beta chains, and the association was replicated in an independent cohort. Most TCR sequences were observed very rarely across donors, whereas some public TCRs were present in many individuals. A cluster of highly shared sequence variants was judged likely to be a technical artifact of the sequencing pipeline. The study gave a list of roughly 150 TCR beta chains associated with cytomegalovirus. A later analysis found that most CMV-associated TCR beta chains appeared HLA-restricted, with HLA associations seemingly driven largely by CMV exposure. In vitro tests confirmed that a few of the cytomegalovirus-associated TCR beta chains recognize cytomegalovirus antigens. Because HLA typing was missing for some donors at each locus, association tests included only the typed subset. According to a later genetic analysis, donors in an Asian-associated ancestry cluster had fewer N-insertions in productive TCRs than the approximately 610-donor mean. Presence/absence analyses assumed roughly uniform sequencing depth across donors, an assumption that may not hold. According to a later analysis, TCR association rates differed among HLA loci, with DRB1 alleles showing the most associated TCRs and HLA-C alleles showing the fewest. A later analysis reported that several top co-occurrence clusters appeared linked to parvovirus B19, influenza, CMV and Epstein-Barr virus. In a later analysis, HLA-associated TCR beta chains showed more clonal expansion and lower generation probabilities than non-associated chains that were equally common.

The cohort comprised some 680 healthy bone marrow donors. At the time of sampling, every cohort member was nominally healthy, though immune exposures that went unrecorded were likely present. The donor was CMV seropositive and belonged to the group of 250 to 300 seropositive cohort members. A peripheral blood sample was collected from each donor, and TCR beta sequencing was performed on peripheral blood mononuclear cells. Genomic DNA was extracted from the blood cell samples with the Qiagen DNeasy Blood Extraction Kit. Library preparation was by the immunoSEQ multiplex PCR assay. A mixture of 60 forward primers for TCR Vbeta segments and 13 reverse primers for TCR Jbeta segments was used in the multiplex PCR. The CDR3 region of rearranged TCR beta genes was amplified from genomic DNA with a multiplex PCR assay. The Illumina HiSeq System was used to sequence the amplified TCR beta libraries as 87-base-pair reads. For the original study's pipeline: Across the 500 to 750 repertoires, a later analysis counted about 81 million unique TCR beta chains, 8.5 million to 12 million of which were shared by at least two donors. A nearest-neighbor algorithm error-corrected the raw reads and collapsed the reads into unique sequences, merging closely related sequences to remove PCR and sequencing errors. CDR3 sequences were aligned to IMGT reference sequences to assign V, D and J gene segments. For a sequence to be retained, at least a six-nucleotide match to both a V gene segment and a J gene segment was required. Rearrangements were called productive when the CDR3 lacked stop codons and stayed in frame with V and J; all others were non-productive. Following IMGT convention, CDR3 was defined as the stretch from the second conserved V-encoded cysteine up to the conserved J-encoded phenylalanine. In an earlier analysis of around 540 of the donors, sequences lacking an unambiguous match to a single V gene segment were excluded. An earlier analysis of 500 to 700 of the donors classified V segments as functional when productive rearrangements were above 56.7% and as segregating when the standard deviation between donors was above 5%. To diagnose cytomegalovirus status from the catalog of TCR beta chain sequences, a statistical classification framework was built. A later analysis assigned V and J genes by comparing TCR nucleotide sequences with IMGT/GENE-DB human TR gene sequences. A later analysis assigned CDR3 sequences and most-parsimonious VDJ recombination scenarios with the TCRdist pipeline. A later analysis defined each TCR beta chain by its CDR3 amino acid sequence plus V-gene family, and excluded reads lacking a unique V-gene family. As a way to deal with suspected cross-contamination and a sequencing artifact, a later analysis dropped hundreds of nucleotide sequences that were highly shared and had low generation probability. For each public chain, a later analysis derived a clonal expansion index from normalized ranks of inferred template counts within each repertoire. In a later analysis, generation probabilities were computed using a VDJ recombination model fitted to out-of-frame rearrangements, and the results were checked against IGoR. In a later analysis, TCR-TCR, TCR-HLA and TCR-CMV co-occurrence was scored with hypergeometric tests, and a repertoire-size bias correction was applied to TCR pairs. In a later analysis, false discovery rates were estimated by permuting HLA or CMV assignments 20 times. In a later analysis, co-occurring TCRs were grouped with DBSCAN, and TCRdist sequence similarity was added when clustering was performed within HLA-allele-positive subsets. For co-occurrence clustering, repertoires with fewer than 30,000 or more than 120,000 public chains were excluded, along with a handful of repertoires with anomalous nucleotide sharing. Held by TCRdb, this immuneACCESS table contains in-frame sequences only and omits some clones. Under half of the omission traces to an unresolved V gene where checked; the cause of the rest is unknown. The D gene and trimming were derived from the DNA, and the V and J assignments and clone size from that table. This sample holds roughly 99,000 clones; roughly 70% were observed only once. Around 13% of the sample rests with the top ten.

In the case of this clone: Which antigen it targets is not known. Base qualities are not recorded, but no much larger clone differs from it by a single base.

The sequenced material came from PBMCs. The source is a woman between 35 and 50 years old in good health and CMV-seropositive.

The DNA is as follows: TGTGCCAGCAGCTTAGGTCAGGGGGCTGTCAATGAGCAGTTCTTC. It specifies CASSLGQGAVNEQFF. Recombination linked TRBV7-9 to TRBJ2-1, and 8 bases in between align with TRBD1. Including the terminal cysteine and phenylalanine, the CDR3 comprises 15 residues. This entry keeps only the CDR3 DNA: 45 bases, framed from base 1. CDR1 SEHNR and CDR2 FQNEAQ were looked up in the germline V gene (reference sequence). V is pruned by 1 base and J by 6 bases, leaving 5 bases of the junction without a gene match.